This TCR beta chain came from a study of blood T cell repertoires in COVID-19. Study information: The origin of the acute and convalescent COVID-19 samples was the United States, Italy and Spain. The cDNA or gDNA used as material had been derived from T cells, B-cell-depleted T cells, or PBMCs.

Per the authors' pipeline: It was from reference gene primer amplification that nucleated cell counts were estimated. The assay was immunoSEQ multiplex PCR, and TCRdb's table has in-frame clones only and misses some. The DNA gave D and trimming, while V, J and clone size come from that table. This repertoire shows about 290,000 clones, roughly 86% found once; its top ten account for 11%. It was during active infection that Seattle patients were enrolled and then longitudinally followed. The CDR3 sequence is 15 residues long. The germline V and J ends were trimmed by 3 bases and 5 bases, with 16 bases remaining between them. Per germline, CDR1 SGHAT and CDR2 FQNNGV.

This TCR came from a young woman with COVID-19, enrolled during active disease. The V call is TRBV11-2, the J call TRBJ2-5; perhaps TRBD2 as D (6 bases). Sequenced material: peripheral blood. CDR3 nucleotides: TGTGCCAGCAGCTTGTACGGGACTCCAGGGGAGACCCAGTACTTC. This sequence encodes CASSLYGTPGETQYF.